The rows below give T cell receptor beta chains drawn from one sample of a study of blood T cells in healthy people across ages. TCRdb passed the 5' RACE reads through MiXCR, listing each CDR3 protein once. The profile covers 1.5 million to 2 million distinct CDR3 sequences, with around 48% appearing a single time and less than 2.5% taken by the ten largest. Sequencing was carried out using blood. The receptor source for this set is a woman in her thirties or forties in good health. The CDR3 runs from the conserved cysteine through the conserved F or W. The D gene is left open where the match is weak. Clone size is stated in some rows and not others, as once, few, many or a class when expanded.

j_call d_call v_call cdr3_length clone_size cdr3_aa cdr3_nt
TRBJ2-1 . TRBV7-7 14 . CASSLGVLVGEQFF TGTGCTAGCAGCTTAGGCGTGCTAGTGGGTGAGCAGTTCTTC
TRBJ2-5 . TRBV20-1 13 . CSARFVSKETQYF TGCAGTGCTAGGTTCGTTTCTAAAGAGACCCAGTACTTC
TRBJ2-5 . TRBV7-7 17 few CASSLALSSGAQGTQYF TGTGCTAGCAGCTTAGCGCTGTCTTCTGGGGCCCAAGGGACCCAGTACTTC
TRBJ2-2 . TRBV4-1 16 . CASSQDPPGGFGELFF TGCGCCAGCAGCCAAGATCCGCCGGGGGGCTTCGGGGAGCTGTTTTTT
TRBJ2-7 TRBD1 TRBV29-1 13 . CSVGTGEVDEQYF TGCAGCGTGGGGACAGGGGAGGTGGACGAGCAGTACTTC
TRBJ2-1 TRBD2 TRBV11-2 17 . CASSPSHGRGGYNEQFF TGTGCCAGCAGCCCCTCCCATGGGCGGGGGGGCTACAATGAGCAGTTCTTC
TRBJ2-7 . TRBV4-1 16 . CASSQEMRGGGYEQYF TGCGCCAGCAGCCAAGAGATGAGGGGCGGCGGGTACGAGCAGTACTTC
TRBJ1-2 . TRBV20-1 12 few CSAAIIGPGYTF TGCAGTGCTGCCATTATTGGCCCCGGCTACACCTTC
TRBJ1-1 . TRBV20-1 12 many CSARRTNTEAFF TGCAGTGCTCGACGAACGAACACTGAAGCTTTCTTT
TRBJ2-5 TRBD2 TRBV20-1 14 . CSASLAVYQETQYF TGCAGTGCTAGTCTAGCGGTGTACCAAGAGACCCAGTACTTC
TRBJ2-4 TRBD1 TRBV10-3 15 few CAISDPDRGKNIQYF TGTGCCATCAGTGACCCGGACAGGGGCAAAAACATTCAGTACTTC